These T cell receptor beta chains were read from a single sample in a study of T-cell memory formation after mild COVID-19. TCRdb re-called the 5' RACE reads through MiXCR, storing one row per CDR3 protein. This table holds 30,000 to 45,000 distinct CDR3 sequences, 9.5% to 12% found once. The sequenced material came from PBMCs or a T cell subset sorted from them (not recorded which). Every receptor here comes from a man between 18 and 35 years old who had mild COVID-19 (a few samples of this study predate the infection). Cell type and time point are not known. CDR3s include the opening cysteine and the closing phenylalanine or tryptophan. Each record gives: V gene, D gene, J gene, clone size, CDR3 protein, CDR3 DNA. A D gene is named only where the DNA matches it firmly. A clone size is listed for some rows: how often the clone was seen (once, few, many), or a class if it is expanded.

V gene: TRBV29-1; D gene: NA; J gene: TRBJ1-1; clone size: many; CDR3 protein: CSGRQSTEAFF; CDR3 DNA: TGCAGCGGACGACAGAGCACTGAAGCTTTCTTT
V gene: TRBV28; D gene: TRBD2; J gene: TRBJ2-3; clone size: NA; CDR3 protein: CASSLSSGGTQYF; CDR3 DNA: TGTGCCAGCAGTCTATCTAGCGGAGGGACGCAGTATTTT
V gene: TRBV20-1; D gene: NA; J gene: TRBJ1-3; clone size: many; CDR3 protein: CSAPFGTAGNTIYF; CDR3 DNA: TGCAGTGCTCCTTTCGGGACGGCTGGAAACACCATATATTTT
V gene: TRBV7-2; D gene: TRBD1; J gene: TRBJ1-5; clone size: many; CDR3 protein: CASSLTGKAQPQHF; CDR3 DNA: TGTGCCAGCAGCCTGACAGGGAAGGCTCAGCCCCAGCATTTT
V gene: TRBV7-2; D gene: TRBD2; J gene: TRBJ2-1; clone size: NA; CDR3 protein: CASSAGLAGGNEQFF; CDR3 DNA: TGTGCCAGCAGCGCCGGACTAGCGGGGGGAAATGAGCAGTTCTTC
V gene: TRBV6-4; D gene: NA; J gene: TRBJ2-3; clone size: NA; CDR3 protein: CDSREGSTDTQYF; CDR3 DNA: TGTGACAGCCGTGAGGGGAGCACAGATACGCAGTATTTT
V gene: TRBV5-4; D gene: NA; J gene: TRBJ2-1; clone size: many; CDR3 protein: CASSLEYGALGQFF; CDR3 DNA: TGTGCCAGCAGCTTGGAGTACGGGGCCCTGGGGCAGTTCTTC
V gene: TRBV11-2; D gene: NA; J gene: TRBJ1-6; clone size: many; CDR3 protein: CASSPAPARSGSPLHF; CDR3 DNA: TGTGCCAGCAGCCCCGCCCCCGCCCGATCCGGTTCACCCCTCCACTTT
V gene: TRBV28; D gene: NA; J gene: TRBJ2-2; clone size: few; CDR3 protein: CASSFYVAGELFF; CDR3 DNA: TGTGCCAGCAGTTTTTACGTGGCCGGGGAGCTGTTTTTT
V gene: TRBV20-1; D gene: NA; J gene: TRBJ2-7; clone size: many; CDR3 protein: CSARDPWDFYYEQYF; CDR3 DNA: TGCAGTGCTAGAGATCCCTGGGACTTCTACTACGAGCAGTACTTC
V gene: TRBV6-6; D gene: NA; J gene: TRBJ1-1; clone size: few; CDR3 protein: CASSYGGYTEAFF; CDR3 DNA: TGTGCCAGCAGTTACGGGGGGTACACTGAAGCTTTCTTT
V gene: TRBV5-1; D gene: NA; J gene: TRBJ2-3; clone size: many; CDR3 protein: CASSFPSREGPSF; CDR3 DNA: TGCGCCAGCAGCTTCCCTAGTCGGGAAGGGCCCTCTTTT
V gene: TRBV5-1; D gene: TRBD2; J gene: TRBJ2-1; clone size: many; CDR3 protein: CASSPEGGGGVNEQFF; CDR3 DNA: TGCGCCAGCAGCCCCGAGGGGGGCGGGGGGGTCAATGAGCAGTTCTTC
V gene: TRBV11-2; D gene: NA; J gene: TRBJ1-2; clone size: NA; CDR3 protein: CASSVGGFGYTF; CDR3 DNA: TGTGCCAGCAGCGTCGGGGGGTTCGGCTACACCTTC
V gene: TRBV6-5; D gene: TRBD2; J gene: TRBJ2-1; clone size: many; CDR3 protein: CASSYSGAGSYNEQFF; CDR3 DNA: TGTGCCAGCAGTTACTCCGGAGCGGGGAGTTACAATGAGCAGTTCTTC
V gene: TRBV18; D gene: NA; J gene: TRBJ1-1; clone size: many; CDR3 protein: CASSADKNTEAFF; CDR3 DNA: TGTGCCAGCTCAGCCGACAAGAACACTGAAGCTTTCTTT
V gene: TRBV29-1; D gene: TRBD2; J gene: TRBJ2-5; clone size: many; CDR3 protein: CSATSTSGGETQYF; CDR3 DNA: TGCAGCGCGACCTCGACTAGCGGGGGGGAGACCCAGTACTTC
V gene: TRBV4-3; D gene: TRBD2; J gene: TRBJ2-7; clone size: NA; CDR3 protein: CASSLGLAGETYEQYF; CDR3 DNA: TGCGCCAGCAGCCTCGGGCTAGCGGGGGAGACCTACGAGCAGTACTTC
V gene: TRBV20-1; D gene: NA; J gene: TRBJ2-3; clone size: many; CDR3 protein: CSARDGGLTDTQYF; CDR3 DNA: TGCAGTGCTAGAGACGGGGGCCTCACAGATACGCAGTATTTT
V gene: TRBV2; D gene: TRBD1; J gene: TRBJ2-7; clone size: many; CDR3 protein: CASTWDRGNNEQYF; CDR3 DNA: TGTGCCAGCACCTGGGACAGGGGTAACAACGAGCAGTACTTC
V gene: TRBV5-4; D gene: TRBD2; J gene: TRBJ2-1; clone size: many; CDR3 protein: CASSLGGGSYNEQFF; CDR3 DNA: TGTGCCAGCAGCTTGGGCGGGGGGTCTTACAATGAGCAGTTCTTC
V gene: TRBV11-2; D gene: NA; J gene: TRBJ1-2; clone size: many; CDR3 protein: CASSEDRINYGYTF; CDR3 DNA: TGTGCCAGCAGCGAGGACAGAATTAACTATGGCTACACCTTC
V gene: TRBV7-9; D gene: NA; J gene: TRBJ1-1; clone size: many; CDR3 protein: CAGSRGRRNTEAFF; CDR3 DNA: TGTGCCGGCAGCCGGGGACGACGGAACACTGAAGCTTTCTTT
V gene: TRBV20-1; D gene: NA; J gene: TRBJ1-6; clone size: many; CDR3 protein: CSVHGGSSLHF; CDR3 DNA: TGCAGTGTTCACGGGGGAAGCTCCCTCCACTTT
V gene: TRBV5-1; D gene: NA; J gene: TRBJ2-3; clone size: NA; CDR3 protein: CASSSDFHITDTQYF; CDR3 DNA: TGCGCCAGCAGCTCGGACTTTCATATCACAGATACGCAGTATTTT
V gene: TRBV27; D gene: NA; J gene: TRBJ2-3; clone size: many; CDR3 protein: CASSSRETLTDTQYF; CDR3 DNA: TGTGCCAGCAGCAGCCGGGAGACGTTGACAGATACGCAGTATTTT
V gene: TRBV5-4; D gene: NA; J gene: TRBJ1-1; clone size: many; CDR3 protein: CASSLRVPGTEAFF; CDR3 DNA: TGTGCCAGCAGCTTGCGGGTCCCTGGGACTGAAGCTTTCTTT
V gene: TRBV7-8; D gene: TRBD2; J gene: TRBJ2-3; clone size: many; CDR3 protein: CASSPGTSGGLTDTQYF; CDR3 DNA: TGTGCCAGCAGCCCGGGGACTAGCGGGGGACTCACAGATACGCAGTATTTT
V gene: TRBV5-1; D gene: TRBD1; J gene: TRBJ1-2; clone size: many; CDR3 protein: CASSLEGTGFLGDGYTF; CDR3 DNA: TGCGCCAGCAGCTTGGAGGGGACAGGGTTCCTCGGGGATGGCTACACCTTC
V gene: TRBV10-3; D gene: TRBD1; J gene: TRBJ2-2; clone size: many; CDR3 protein: CAIGDAQGATGELFF; CDR3 DNA: TGTGCCATCGGAGACGCCCAGGGGGCAACCGGGGAGCTGTTTTTT
V gene: TRBV20-1; D gene: NA; J gene: TRBJ1-2; clone size: many; CDR3 protein: CSARTGKGVLGYTF; CDR3 DNA: TGCAGTGCTAGGACGGGAAAGGGGGTGTTAGGCTACACCTTC
V gene: TRBV7-9; D gene: TRBD2; J gene: TRBJ2-3; clone size: few; CDR3 protein: CASSLRRGGTDTQYF; CDR3 DNA: TGTGCCAGCAGCTTACGGCGGGGGGGCACAGATACGCAGTATTTT
V gene: TRBV20-1; D gene: NA; J gene: TRBJ1-5; clone size: many; CDR3 protein: CSARIRGRGGNQPQHF; CDR3 DNA: TGCAGTGCTAGAATAAGGGGCCGGGGGGGCAATCAGCCCCAGCATTTT
V gene: TRBV6-6; D gene: NA; J gene: TRBJ1-3; clone size: many; CDR3 protein: CASSDSDSFGNTIYF; CDR3 DNA: TGTGCCAGCAGCGACTCTGACAGTTTTGGAAACACCATATATTTT
V gene: TRBV14; D gene: NA; J gene: TRBJ2-7; clone size: NA; CDR3 protein: CASSQRTGTPSYEQYF; CDR3 DNA: TGTGCCAGCAGCCAACGTACCGGGACACCTTCCTACGAGCAGTACTTC
V gene: TRBV12-3/TRBV12-4; D gene: TRBD2; J gene: TRBJ2-2; clone size: many; CDR3 protein: CASSLRPRLATLLPNTGELFF; CDR3 DNA: TGTGCCAGCAGTTTAAGACCGAGACTAGCGACCTTACTTCCGAACACCGGGGAGCTGTTTTTT
V gene: TRBV9; D gene: TRBD1; J gene: TRBJ2-3; clone size: many; CDR3 protein: CASSTRQGSSTDTQYF; CDR3 DNA: TGTGCCAGCAGCACCCGACAGGGCTCTAGCACAGATACGCAGTATTTT
V gene: TRBV6-5; D gene: NA; J gene: TRBJ1-2; clone size: NA; CDR3 protein: CASSFGSNYGYTF; CDR3 DNA: TGTGCCAGCAGTTTCGGCAGCAACTATGGCTACACCTTC
V gene: TRBV30; D gene: NA; J gene: TRBJ2-3; clone size: NA; CDR3 protein: CAWSVGQADTQYF; CDR3 DNA: TGTGCCTGGAGTGTAGGGCAGGCAGATACGCAGTATTTT
V gene: TRBV7-2; D gene: TRBD1; J gene: TRBJ1-1; clone size: few; CDR3 protein: CASSLTGTGRMNTEAFF; CDR3 DNA: TGTGCCAGCAGCTTAACCGGGACAGGGCGCATGAACACTGAAGCTTTCTTT
V gene: TRBV7-9; D gene: NA; J gene: TRBJ2-1; clone size: many; CDR3 protein: CASSPQNEQFF; CDR3 DNA: TGTGCCAGCAGCCCCCAGAATGAGCAGTTCTTC
V gene: TRBV30; D gene: NA; J gene: TRBJ2-7; clone size: many; CDR3 protein: CAWSVKYEQYF; CDR3 DNA: TGTGCCTGGAGTGTAAAGTACGAGCAGTACTTC
V gene: TRBV20-1; D gene: NA; J gene: TRBJ2-5; clone size: many; CDR3 protein: CSASWGVETQYF; CDR3 DNA: TGCAGTGCTAGCTGGGGGGTAGAGACCCAGTACTTC
V gene: TRBV7-9; D gene: NA; J gene: TRBJ2-3; clone size: many; CDR3 protein: CASSLSATTDTQYF; CDR3 DNA: TGTGCCAGCAGCTTATCGGCTACCACAGATACGCAGTATTTT
V gene: TRBV19; D gene: NA; J gene: TRBJ1-6; clone size: few; CDR3 protein: CASSTTGTYNSPLHF; CDR3 DNA: TGTGCCAGTAGTACCACCGGGACCTATAATTCACCCCTCCACTTT